These 20 T cell receptor beta chains share one sample of origin, sequenced in a study of cytomegalovirus exposure and HLA in healthy donors. PCR primers comprised 60 Vbeta and 13 Jbeta primers. TCRdb keeps only in-frame clones here, not all; method: immunoSEQ multiplex PCR. The sample consists of 100,000 to 150,000 clones, less than 85% of them appearing once. Input material: PBMCs. The source of these receptors is a man aged 35-49 years in good health and CMV-seronegative.

This chain joins TRBV7-3 and TRBJ2-5; the match to TRBD2 covers 8 bases. CDR3 size: 15 residues. Per the germline V gene, CDR1 is SGHTA and CDR2 is FQGTGA. The V and J ends lost 2 bases and 1 base, in that order; junction bases with no gene match: 3. CDR3 DNA sequence: TGTGCCAGCAGCTTATTCGGGAGGGCCCAAGAGACCCAGTACTTC. Translation gives CASSLFGRAQETQYF.

The genes are TRBV7-8 and TRBJ2-5, with 7 bases lining up with TRBD2. Germline-derived CDR1 and CDR2 are SGHVS and FQNEAQ. Trimming cost V 3 bases and J 0 bases; bases outside gene matches: 4. This CDR3 spans 15 amino acids. CDR3 nucleotides: TGTGCCAGCAGCTTTTCAGCGGGGTACCAAGAGACCCAGTACTTC. This encodes CASSFSAGYQETQYF.

The chain carries TRBV30 and TRBJ1-4; D remains ambiguous. The V gene lost 2 bases and the J gene lost 4 bases, with 11 bases spanning the gap. The germline V gene encodes CDR1 GTSNPN and CDR2 SVGIG (reference sequence). The CDR3 totals 14 residues. The CDR3 protein is CAWSRRRLNEKLFF. The CDR3 nucleotides read TGTGCCTGGAGTCGGCGCAGACTTAATGAAAAACTGTTTTTT.

The table lists this clone with a count of one. The chain employs TRBV18 and TRBJ2-7, with TRBD1 as a possible D gene (6 bases). In germline, CDR1 is KGHSH, CDR2 LQKENI. V was shortened by 3 bases and J by 3 bases, with 12 bases between the two germline ends. The CDR3 loop spans 14 amino acids. CDR3 sequence: CASSPPGQDYEQYF. CDR3 DNA: TGTGCCAGCTCACCGCCGGGACAAGACTACGAGCAGTACTTC.

The V gene is TRBV10-1, the J gene TRBJ1-1; 11 positions match TRBD1. The CDR3 contains 14 residues. With V trimmed by 6 bases and J by 1 base, 1 base remained unmatched. Germline V gives CDR1 WNHNN, CDR2 SYGVQD (reference sequence). CDR3 in amino acids: CASRGTGGNTEAFF. The CDR3 region has the DNA TGCGCCAGCAGGGGGACAGGGGGGAACACTGAAGCTTTCTTT.

This chain connects TRBV28 to TRBJ2-7; 10 nucleotides agree with TRBD2. The V segment lost 5 bases and the J segment 2 bases; nucleotides outside the gene matches: 6. The CDR3 sequence is 15 residues long. The germline V gene encodes CDR1 MDHEN and CDR2 SYDVKM. Written as DNA, the CDR3 is TGTGCCAGCAGTAGCGGGGGGGCCATACCCTACGAGCAGTACTTC. This translates into CASSSGGAIPYEQYF. Filled out from reference TRBV28 and TRBJ2-7, the complete variable domain reads DVKVTQSSRYLVKRTGEKVFLECVQDMDHENMFWYRQDPGLGLRLIYFSYDVKMKEKGDIPEGYSVSREKKERFSLILESASTNQTSMYLCASSSGGAIPYEQYFGPGTRLTVT.

The chain joins TRBV29-1 to TRBJ2-1; 10 bases fit TRBD2. This CDR3 has 14 residues. The trim removed 3 bases at V and 4 bases at J, leaving 3 bases unmatched. Germline V lookup: CDR1 SQVTM, CDR2 ANQGSEA. The CDR3 coding sequence is TGCAGCGTTGAGAGGACTAGCGGTTACAATGAGCAGTTCTTC. It codes for CSVERTSGYNEQFF.

V gene TRBV5-1 combines with J gene TRBJ2-7; TRBD1 matches at 7 bases. Looked up from germline, CDR1 is SGHRS and CDR2 is YFSETQ. V trimming: 4 bases; J trimming: 4 bases; junction bases outside the gene matches: 8. The CDR3 is 14 amino acids. CDR3 bases: TGCGCCAGCAGCAGAGACAGGGTGCTATACGAGCAGTACTTC. Translated: CASSRDRVLYEQYF.

This clone showed up just a few times. This rearrangement joins TRBV10-3 to TRBJ1-4; D is uncertain. CDR1 is ENHRY, CDR2 SYGVKD, per germline. The V and J ends lost 4 bases and 9 bases respectively, with 9 bases between them. The CDR3 runs to 12 residues. In DNA, the CDR3 is TGTGCCATCAGTGGGTACACCCAAAAACTGTTTTTT. It specifies CAISGYTQKLFF.

V and J are TRBV5-1 and TRBJ2-3; D is ambiguous. The CDR3 consists of 13 residues. Germline loops: CDR1 SGHRS, CDR2 YFSETQ. Trimming stripped 4 bases from V and 1 base from J, with 7 bases between. In nucleotides, the CDR3 is TGCGCCAGCAGCCAAGCTGGCACAGATACGCAGTATTTT. This codes for CASSQAGTDTQYF.

Concerning this clone itself: Other nucleotide sequences from this sample produce the same CDR3. The chain joins TRBV5-1 to TRBJ2-7; tentatively, D is TRBD1 (6 bases). Trimming cost V 0 bases and J 2 bases, with 12 bases left between them. CDR3 length: 15 amino acids. Germline CDR1 reads SGHRS; CDR2 reads YFSETQ. The CDR3 DNA reads TGCGCCAGCAGCTTGGCCGCAGGGGTAACCTACGAGCAGTACTTC. Amino acid sequence: CASSLAAGVTYEQYF.

A few counts support this clone. The chain employs TRBV4-2 and TRBJ1-1; D gene uncertain. Germline-derived CDR1 and CDR2 are LGHNA and YNFKEQ. The CDR3 consists of 17 residues. Trimming cost V 1 base and J 0 bases, with 15 bases left between them. Written as DNA, the CDR3 is TGTGCCAGCAGCCAAGCTCAAAACAGAGCCATGAACACTGAAGCTTTCTTT. It yields the protein CASSQAQNRAMNTEAFF.

The J gene is TRBJ2-6, the V gene TRBV5-1; TRBD2 aligns across 14 bases. The V and J ends lost 3 bases and 0 bases, in that order; junction bases with no gene match: 5. CDR1 and CDR2 (germline): SGHRS, YFSETQ. The length of the CDR3 is 19 residues. CDR3 coding DNA: TGCGCCAGCAGCTCCGGGACTAGCGGGGGAGTCTCTGGGGCCAACGTCCTGACTTTC. Translating it yields CASSSGTSGGVSGANVLTF.

The genes are TRBV9 and TRBJ2-3; D might be TRBD2 (7 bases). V shed 4 bases and J shed 0 bases, with 18 bases lying between them. In germline, CDR1 is SGDLS, CDR2 YYNGEE. CDR3 length: 17 residues. CDR3 nucleotides: TGTGCCAGCAGCACGATCCGACGGGGGGCTAGCACAGATACGCAGTATTTT. Its translation: CASSTIRRGASTDTQYF.

The chain uses TRBV7-6 and TRBJ2-7; 10 nucleotides match TRBD2. CDR1 and CDR2 (germline): SGHVS, FNYEAQ. Germline trimming cut 1 base from V and 0 bases from J; bases unmatched to any gene: 9. The CDR3 is 18 residues long. CDR3 in amino acids: CASSLGPPSGGHSYEQYF. DNA of the CDR3: TGTGCCAGCAGCTTAGGCCCCCCTAGCGGGGGACACTCCTACGAGCAGTACTTC.

The CDR3: CASSPTTFNNEQFF. As DNA, the CDR3 is TGTGCCAGCAGCCCCACGACTTTTAACAATGAGCAGTTCTTC. This chain uses TRBV7-2 with TRBJ2-1; D unresolved. Germline assignment: CDR1 SGHTA and CDR2 FQGNSA. The CDR3 consists of 14 residues. Trimming took 5 bases from V and 5 from J, leaving 13 bases between them.

The chain combines TRBV28 with TRBJ2-5, with D possibly being TRBD1 (5 bases). Germline CDR1 and CDR2: MDHEN and SYDVKM. Between the trimmed V and J ends, which lost 3 bases and 1 base, there was a span of 12 bases. This CDR3 comprises 15 residues. CDR3 sequence reads: CASSFRTNTQETQYF. CDR3 nucleotides: TGTGCCAGCAGTTTTAGGACAAATACCCAAGAGACCCAGTACTTC.

This clone was counted a single time. The chain has TRBV29-1 and TRBJ2-7, with D possibly being TRBD1 (6 bases). Per germline, CDR1 SQVTM and CDR2 ANQGSEA. Deletions cut 6 bases from V and 6 bases from J, with 9 bases between. The CDR3 is 10 residues long. The CDR3: CSVGQIEQYF. CDR3 coding DNA: TGCAGCGTAGGACAGATCGAGCAGTACTTC.

The chain uses TRBV6-1 and TRBJ1-2; 7 positions agree with TRBD1. V was clipped by 8 bases and J by 12 bases; unmatched bases: 15. The germline gives CDR1 MNHNS, CDR2 SASEGT. The length of the CDR3 is 13 residues. The CDR3 DNA reads TGTGCCAGCTTAGCAGGGGCGACAGGGCGTAACACCTTC. Its protein is CASLAGATGRNTF.

The V call is TRBV18, the J call TRBJ1-5; TRBD1 might be the D (5 bases). This CDR3 has 15 residues. CDR1 and CDR2 from the germline V gene are KGHSH and LQKENI. With 6 bases removed from V and 0 bases from J, the gap between germline ends came to 12 bases. The DNA of the CDR3 is TGTGCCAGCTCGCCAACGACAGTTAGCAATCAGCCCCAGCATTTT. This sequence encodes CASSPTTVSNQPQHF.